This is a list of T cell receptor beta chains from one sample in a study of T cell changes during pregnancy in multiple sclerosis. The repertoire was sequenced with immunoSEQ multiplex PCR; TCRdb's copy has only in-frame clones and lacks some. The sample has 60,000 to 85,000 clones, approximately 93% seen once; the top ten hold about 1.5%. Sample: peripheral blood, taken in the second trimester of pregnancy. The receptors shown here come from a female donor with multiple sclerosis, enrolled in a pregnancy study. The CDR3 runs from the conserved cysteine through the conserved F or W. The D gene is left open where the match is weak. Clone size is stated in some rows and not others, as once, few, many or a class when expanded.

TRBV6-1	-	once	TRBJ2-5	CASSELWARQETQYF	TGTGCCAGCAGTGAATTGTGGGCAAGACAAGAGACCCAGTACTTC
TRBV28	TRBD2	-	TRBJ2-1	CASLSSGRTYNEQFF	TGTGCCAGCTTAAGTAGCGGGAGGACCTACAATGAGCAGTTCTTC
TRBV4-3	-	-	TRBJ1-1	CASSQDGGGLNTEAFF	TGCGCCAGCAGCCAAGATGGTGGAGGGTTGAACACTGAAGCTTTCTTT
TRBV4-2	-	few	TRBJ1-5	CASSQETDQPQHF	TGTGCCAGCAGCCAAGAAACAGATCAGCCCCAGCATTTT
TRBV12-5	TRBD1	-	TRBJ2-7	CASGLARGPPPYEQYF	TGTGCTAGTGGTTTGGCCAGGGGGCCGCCCCCCTACGAGCAGTACTTC
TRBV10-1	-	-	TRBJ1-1	CASSDSRQGTQF	TGCGCCAGCAGTGACTCCCGGCAGGGCACTCAATTT
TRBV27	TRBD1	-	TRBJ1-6	CASSQGQGTPLHF	TGTGCCAGCAGTCAAGGACAGGGTACACCCCTCCACTTT
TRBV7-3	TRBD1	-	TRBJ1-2	CASSLDRGYGYTF	TGTGCCAGCAGCTTGGACAGGGGGTATGGCTACACCTTC
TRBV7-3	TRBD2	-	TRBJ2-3	CASSLSSGRADTQYF	TGTGCCAGCAGCTTATCTAGCGGTAGGGCAGATACGCAGTATTTT
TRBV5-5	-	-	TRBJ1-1	CASSFWLDEAFF	TGTGCCAGCAGCTTTTGGCTAGATGAAGCTTTCTTT
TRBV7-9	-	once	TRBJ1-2	CASSPPVSYGYTF	TGTGCCAGCAGCCCCCCGGTTAGCTATGGCTACACCTTC
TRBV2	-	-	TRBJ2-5	CASSGLEETQYF	TGTGCCAGCAGTGGTCTTGAAGAGACCCAGTACTTC
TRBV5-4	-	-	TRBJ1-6	CASSLEAGSANSPLHF	TGTGCCAGCAGCTTGGAAGCGGGCAGCGCCAATTCACCCCTCCACTTT
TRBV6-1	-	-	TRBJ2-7	CASSVPGSTLYEQYF	TGTGCCAGCAGTGTTCCGGGATCAACCCTCTACGAGCAGTACTTC
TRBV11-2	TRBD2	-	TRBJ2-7	CASRPGGLASQYF	TGTGCCAGCAGACCGGGGGGGTTGGCCAGTCAGTACTTC
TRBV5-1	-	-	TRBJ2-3	CASSLGQPTDTQYF	TGCGCCAGCAGCTTGGGACAGCCCACAGATACGCAGTATTTT
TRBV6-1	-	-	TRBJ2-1	CASRGSASSYNEQFF	TGTGCCAGCAGGGGGAGCGCGAGCTCCTACAATGAGCAGTTCTTC
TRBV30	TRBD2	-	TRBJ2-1	CAWSETSGGHEQFF	TGTGCCTGGAGTGAGACTAGCGGGGGGCATGAGCAGTTCTTC
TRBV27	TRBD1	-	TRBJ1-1	CASSWTGAEAFF	TGTGCCAGCAGTTGGACAGGGGCCGAAGCTTTCTTT
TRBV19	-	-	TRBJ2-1	CASSIDFFRATYNEQFF	TGTGCCAGTAGTATAGATTTTTTCAGAGCGACCTACAATGAGCAGTTCTTC
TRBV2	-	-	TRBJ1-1	CASSENSGFNTEAFF	TGTGCCAGCAGTGAAAACTCGGGGTTCAACACTGAAGCTTTCTTT
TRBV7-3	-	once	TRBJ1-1	CASSPSGVRGTEAFF	TGTGCCAGCAGCCCCAGCGGGGTCCGAGGCACTGAAGCTTTCTTT
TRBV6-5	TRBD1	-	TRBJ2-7	CASSGTGEIYEQYF	TGTGCCAGCAGCGGGACAGGGGAGATCTACGAGCAGTACTTC
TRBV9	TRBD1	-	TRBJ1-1	CASSANTGQGELAFF	TGTGCCAGCAGCGCCAACACTGGACAGGGAGAGCTCGCTTTCTTT
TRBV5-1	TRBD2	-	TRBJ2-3	CASSFSLAGEGTDTQYF	TGCGCCAGCAGCTTCAGTCTAGCGGGAGAGGGCACAGATACGCAGTATTTT
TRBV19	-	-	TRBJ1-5	CGAGGEYGQPQHF	TGTGGTGCGGGGGGGGAATATGGTCAGCCCCAGCATTTT
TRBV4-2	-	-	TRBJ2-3	CASSQGNSGNTDTQYF	TGTGCCAGCAGCCAAGGGAATAGCGGAAACACAGATACGCAGTATTTT
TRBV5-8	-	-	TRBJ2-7	CASSPLTGAYEQYF	TGTGCCAGCAGCCCCCTCACAGGAGCCTACGAGCAGTACTTC
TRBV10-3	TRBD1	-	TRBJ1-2	CAISESPGQVSRDGYTF	TGTGCCATCAGTGAGTCCCCGGGACAGGTTAGTCGGGATGGCTACACCTTC
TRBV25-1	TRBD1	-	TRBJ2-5	CASSDPDRGPTQYF	TGTGCCAGCAGTGACCCGGACAGGGGTCCGACCCAGTACTTC
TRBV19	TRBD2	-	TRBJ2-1	CASRKEWGGDPYNEQFF	TGTGCCAGTAGAAAAGAATGGGGAGGGGACCCCTACAATGAGCAGTTCTTC
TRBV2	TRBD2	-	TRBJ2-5	CNTMRGARETQYF	TGCAACACAATGCGGGGGGCGCGGGAGACCCAGTACTTC
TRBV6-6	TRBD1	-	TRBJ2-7	CASSFETGLHEQYF	TGTGCCAGCAGTTTCGAGACAGGGCTCCACGAGCAGTACTTC
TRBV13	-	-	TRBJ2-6	CASRSIAAGANVLTF	TGTGCCAGCAGATCTATAGCTGCTGGGGCCAACGTCCTGACTTTC
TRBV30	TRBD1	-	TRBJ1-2	CAWSVSGGHRYGYTF	TGTGCCTGGAGTGTATCAGGGGGGCACCGCTATGGCTACACCTTC
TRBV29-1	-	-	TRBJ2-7	CSVTLGLRSYEQYF	TGCAGCGTTACCCTGGGACTTCGGTCCTACGAGCAGTACTTC
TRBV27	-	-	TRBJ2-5	CASSRHFGSSLQETQYF	TGTGCCAGCAGTCGCCATTTCGGGTCTAGCCTCCAAGAGACCCAGTACTTC
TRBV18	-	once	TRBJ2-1	CASSPHRDHNEQFF	TGTGCCAGCTCACCCCACAGGGACCACAATGAGCAGTTCTTC
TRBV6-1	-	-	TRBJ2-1	CASRRAPNYEQFF	TGTGCCAGCAGGAGGGCACCCAACTATGAGCAGTTCTTC
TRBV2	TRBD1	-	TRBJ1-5	CASRGTVQNQPQHF	TGTGCCAGCAGGGGGACAGTCCAGAATCAGCCCCAGCATTTT
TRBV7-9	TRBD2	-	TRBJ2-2	CASLGASGYTGELFF	TGTGCCAGCCTCGGGGCTAGCGGCTACACCGGGGAGCTGTTTTTT